Following are 24 T cell receptor beta chains from one sample sequenced in a study of blood T cell repertoires in COVID-19. Here immunoSEQ multiplex PCR was the method, and the copy in TCRdb shows in-frame clones only, minus some. Of 350,000 to 500,000 clones listed, more than 70% are singletons. Sequences were obtained from PBMCs or T cells enriched from blood (not recorded which). The receptors were gathered from a woman younger than 30 who had been exposed to COVID-19.

Regarding this clone: This sample includes further DNA sequences coding for the same CDR3. This chain uses TRBV28 with TRBJ2-1, with 10 positions matching TRBD1. CDR1 MDHEN and CDR2 SYDVKM come from the germline V gene. This CDR3 has 13 residues. J lost 8 bases, V lost 6 bases, and 4 bases had no gene match. The CDR3 coding sequence is TGTGCCAGCAGCTGGGACAGGGGAGATGAGCAGTTCTTC. Translated, it gives CASSWDRGDEQFF.

The V call is TRBV29-1, the J call TRBJ1-2; possible D gene TRBD1, 6 bases. The CDR3 extends over 12 amino acids. Germline V gene data show CDR1 as SQVTM and CDR2 as ANQGSEA. V lost 2 bases and J 4 bases, leaving 8 bases between the germline ends. CDR3 bases: TGCAGCGTTGAAAGGGGGATCTATGGCTACACCTTC. This codes for CSVERGIYGYTF.

The chain links TRBV7-9 to TRBJ2-7, with 8 bases matching TRBD2. Germline V gene data show CDR1 as SEHNR and CDR2 as FQNEAQ (reference sequence). V lost 3 bases to trimming and J lost 4 bases; unmatched junction nucleotides: 5. CDR3 size: 14 residues. CDR3 amino acids: CASSFRTSRYEQYF. The CDR3 DNA reads as TGTGCCAGCAGCTTTCGGACTAGCCGGTACGAGCAGTACTTC.

The rearrangement uses TRBV2 and TRBJ2-4; 7 bases line up with TRBD2. The CDR3 contains 16 residues. Trimming cost V 6 bases and J 0 bases; bases outside gene matches: 8. Germline V gene lookup returns CDR1 SNHLY and CDR2 FYNNEI. DNA of the CDR3: TGTGCCAGCAGCTTCACTAGCGACCTAGCCAAAAACATTCAGTACTTC. Translating gives CASSFTSDLAKNIQYF.

This clone has a single count. This chain uses TRBV27 with TRBJ2-7; tentative D call: TRBD2 (6 bases). Germline loops: CDR1 MNHEY, CDR2 SMNVEV (reference sequence). V lost 6 bases and J 0 bases, leaving 9 bases between the germline ends. CDR3 length: 13 amino acids. The CDR3 DNA is TGTGCCAGCAGAGGTAGCGGCTCCTACGAGCAGTACTTC. Amino acid sequence: CASRGSGSYEQYF.

The chain couples TRBV28 to TRBJ2-7; D is perhaps TRBD1 (5 bases). The germline V and J ends were trimmed by 10 bases and 5 bases, with 21 bases remaining between them. Per germline, CDR1 MDHEN and CDR2 SYDVKM. The CDR3 covers 14 residues. Here the CDR3 reads CATTLPAGLDEQYF. DNA for the CDR3: TGTGCCACCACCCTTCCGGCAGGGCTGGACGAGCAGTACTTC.

V is TRBV5-1 and J is TRBJ1-4, with D possibly TRBD1 on 5 matching bases. The CDR3 is made up of 17 amino acids. In germline, CDR1 is SGHRS, CDR2 YFSETQ. V dropped 4 bases and J dropped 3 bases, with 19 bases sitting between them. CDR3: CASSLEGRGVANEKLFF. Here the CDR3 DNA reads TGCGCCAGCAGCCTGGAAGGCCGGGGGGTCGCTAATGAAAAACTGTTTTTT.

The CDR3 is CASSPGTRSNEQFF. As DNA, the CDR3 is TGTGCCAGCAGCCCCGGGACTAGGTCCAATGAGCAGTTCTTC. The chain employs TRBV27 and TRBJ2-1, with 8 bases that match TRBD2. The V gene end was trimmed by 6 bases and the J gene end by 6 bases; junction bases not matched to a gene: 7. The CDR3 runs to 14 residues. The germline V gene encodes CDR1 MNHEY and CDR2 SMNVEV (reference sequence).

V is TRBV5-6 and J is TRBJ1-1; 9 positions agree with TRBD1. This CDR3 comprises 14 residues. Germline V gene sequence: CDR1 SGHDT, CDR2 YYEEEE. The V gene end was trimmed by 5 bases and the J gene end by 3 bases; junction bases not matched to a gene: 5. The CDR3 DNA sequence: TGTGCCAGCAGTCCCGGGACAGGGTACACTGAAGCTTTCTTT. Encoded protein: CASSPGTGYTEAFF.

The chain combines TRBV5-6 with TRBJ1-2; D is possibly TRBD1 (5 bases). Trimming removed 2 bases from V and 7 bases from J, with 15 bases in between. Germline V CDR1 and CDR2: SGHDT, YYEEEE. The CDR3 length is 14 residues. The CDR3, as DNA: TGTGCCAGCAGCTTCCTTAGGCAGGGCCCTGGCTACACCTTC. Encoded protein: CASSFLRQGPGYTF.

The rearrangement links TRBV7-9 to TRBJ2-3, with D tentatively TRBD1 (5 bases). The CDR3 runs 18 residues. Germline V gives CDR1 SEHNR, CDR2 FQNEAQ (reference sequence). V gave up 2 bases and J gave up 3 bases, with 21 bases separating them. CDR3 sequence reads: CASSLYGAGEGRTDTQYF. CDR3 DNA: TGTGCCAGCAGCTTATATGGGGCAGGTGAAGGAAGGACAGATACGCAGTATTTT.

J is TRBJ1-2 and V is TRBV28; weak D call: TRBD1 (5 bases). Germline V gene lookup returns CDR1 MDHEN and CDR2 SYDVKM. V dropped 7 bases and J dropped 3 bases, with 21 bases sitting between them. The CDR3 spans 16 residues. The DNA of the CDR3 is TGTGCCAGCACCCCCGAAGATATACAGGTTTACTATGGCTACACCTTC. Its translation: CASTPEDIQVYYGYTF.

A single count supports this clone. This CDR3 is also generated by other DNA sequences in the sample. The gene calls are TRBV7-2 and TRBJ1-2; TRBD1 aligns across 8 bases. The CDR3 has 13 residues. CDR1 and CDR2 (germline): SGHTA, FQGNSA. V was clipped by 2 bases and J by 5 bases; unmatched bases: 1. CDR3 amino acids: CASSLQGAYGYTF. In nucleotides, the CDR3 is TGTGCCAGCAGCTTACAGGGGGCGTATGGCTACACCTTC.

This chain links TRBV5-8 with TRBJ2-2, with a possible D match to TRBD1 (6 bases). Germline V gene sequence: CDR1 SGHTS, CDR2 YDEGEE. The length of the CDR3 is 15 residues. Trimming took 2 bases from V and 0 from J, leaving 8 bases between them. CDR3 nucleotide sequence: TGTGCCAGCAGCTTAGACAGGCCGAACACCGGGGAGCTGTTTTTT. This encodes CASSLDRPNTGELFF.

This clone showed up just once. The rearrangement links TRBV3-1 (or the pseudogene TRBV3-2) to TRBJ2-3; no firm D call. Per the germline V gene, CDR1 is LGHDT and CDR2 is YNNKEL (reference sequence). The V gene lost 0 bases and the J gene lost 1 base, with 11 bases spanning the gap. The CDR3 has 16 amino acids. Written as DNA, the CDR3 is TGTGCCAGCAGCCAAGACCCCCGCAGCGGCACAGATACGCAGTATTTT. Its translation is CASSQDPRSGTDTQYF.

This rearrangement joins TRBV18 to TRBJ1-5; 7 nucleotides agree with TRBD1. From germline, CDR1 is KGHSH and CDR2 LQKENI. V was pared by 3 bases and J by 1 base, with 3 bases of the junction left unmatched. The CDR3 is 15 residues long. The CDR3 here is CASSPEGASNQPQHF. The CDR3 coding sequence is TGTGCCAGCTCACCCGAGGGGGCGAGCAATCAGCCCCAGCATTTT.

V and J are TRBV12-5 and TRBJ2-2; D unclear. Germline CDR1 LGHNT, CDR2 FRNRAP. Trimming removed 0 bases at V and 4 bases at J, with 15 bases between. This CDR3 is built from 17 residues. CDR3 protein: CASGLVHSEFVTGELFF. CDR3 DNA sequence: TGTGCTAGTGGTTTGGTACATTCGGAGTTTGTCACCGGGGAGCTGTTTTTT.

This clone came up once. The gene calls are TRBV7-3 and TRBJ2-5; tentatively, D is TRBD2 (6 bases). This CDR3 region has 13 residues. The V and J ends lost 2 bases and 5 bases respectively, with 9 bases between them. The germline V gene encodes CDR1 SGHTA and CDR2 FQGTGA. CDR3: CASSLGGKETQYF. The CDR3 DNA reads as TGTGCCAGCAGCTTAGGAGGGAAGGAGACCCAGTACTTC.

The chain combines TRBV5-6 with TRBJ1-1; no firm D call. With 4 bases removed from V and 1 base from J, the gap between germline ends came to 8 bases. CDR1 and CDR2 (germline): SGHDT, YYEEEE. The CDR3 sequence is 13 residues long. CDR3 in amino acids: CASSLARNTEAFF. CDR3 nucleotide sequence: TGTGCCAGCAGCCTGGCGCGGAACACTGAAGCTTTCTTT. The variable domain in full, completed from reference TRBV5-6 and TRBJ1-1, reads DAGVTQSPTHLIKTRGQQVTLRCSPKSGHDTVSWYQQALGQGPQFIFQYYEEEERQRGNFPDRFSGHQFPNYSSELNVNALLLGDSALYLCASSLARNTEAFFGQGTRLTVV.

This clone was counted only a few times. The CDR3 DNA reads as TGTGCCAGCAGCTTGGGGACAGGGTCAGCTAACTATGGCTACACCTTC. It codes for CASSLGTGSANYGYTF. J is TRBJ1-2 and V is TRBV11-3; 9 bases map to TRBD1. Germline loops: CDR1 SGHNT, CDR2 YENEEA. With V trimmed by 3 bases and J by 0 bases, 5 bases remained unmatched. The CDR3 consists of 16 residues.

The chain links TRBV5-1 to TRBJ2-1, with TRBD2 as a possible D gene (5 bases). The CDR3 consists of 11 residues. Germline V gene sequence: CDR1 SGHRS, CDR2 YFSETQ. Trimming took 7 bases from V and 7 from J, leaving 9 bases between them. The CDR3 sequence: CASERENEQFF. As DNA, the CDR3 is TGCGCCAGCGAGAGGGAAAATGAGCAGTTCTTC.

This clone was detected only a few times. The chain combines TRBV19 with TRBJ1-5; no reliable D call. Trimming cost V 1 base and J 7 bases, with 17 bases left between them. The germline V gene has CDR1 LNHDA and CDR2 SQIVND (reference sequence). The CDR3 is 16 amino acids. CDR3 nucleotide sequence: TGTGCCAGTAGTATAGGTACTTTGACTCGAGGGCAGCCCCAGCATTTT. Translating it yields CASSIGTLTRGQPQHF. Drawing the rest from reference TRBV19 and TRBJ1-5, the complete variable domain is DGGITQSPKYLFRKEGQNVTLSCEQNLNHDAMYWYRQDPGQGLRLIYYSQIVNDFQKGDIAEGYSVSREKKESFPLTVTSAQKNPTAFYLCASSIGTLTRGQPQHFGDGTRLSIL.

The V gene is TRBV18, the J gene TRBJ1-2; TRBD1 is a possible D gene (6 bases). This CDR3 is built from 19 residues. Germline V gene sequence: CDR1 KGHSH, CDR2 LQKENI. V was cut by 2 bases and J by 0 bases, with 22 bases left in between. The DNA for the CDR3 is TGTGCCAGCTCACCAATAGTGCAGGACACGAGGGGGTCTAACTATGGCTACACCTTC. It yields the protein CASSPIVQDTRGSNYGYTF.

The V gene is TRBV7-2, the J gene TRBJ2-1; maybe TRBD1 (6 bases). The CDR3 sequence is 16 residues long. V gave up 5 bases and J gave up 1 base, with 15 bases separating them. Germline CDR1 is SGHTA and CDR2 is FQGNSA. CDR3 protein: CASSLTDRSSYNEQFF. The CDR3 DNA sequence: TGTGCCAGCAGCCTAACCGACAGGTCTTCCTACAATGAGCAGTTCTTC.